This T cell receptor (beta chain) was retrieved from a study of blood T cells in healthy people across ages. General observations from the study: Diversity estimates drawn from one million T cells were deemed underestimates.

The total RNA that was extracted per sample amounted to at least 5 micrograms. V was shortened by 6 bases and J by 4 bases, with 16 bases between the two germline ends. The CDR3 consists of 15 residues. CDR1 and CDR2 from the germline V gene are WSHSY and SAAADI. A second PCR of about 6 to 11 cycles used a sample-barcoded 5' primer and a J-beta primer mix. Each cDNA molecule carried a tag from a template-switch adaptor that contained 12 random nucleotides. TCRdb redid the calling of the 5' RACE reads with MiXCR, one entry per CDR3 protein. Of more than 1,400,000 distinct CDR3 sequences in the sample, 35% to 45% were seen once. This clonotype was counted a few times. What it binds is not known.

Sequencing input: blood. The receptor comes from a woman in her late teens or twenties in good health. The rearrangement joins TRBV10-2 to TRBJ1-5, with a tentative D call TRBD1 (5 bases). CDR3 sequence reads: CASRGVQATNQPQHF. The CDR3, as DNA: TGCGCCAGCAGGGGGGTACAGGCTACAAATCAGCCCCAGCATTTT.